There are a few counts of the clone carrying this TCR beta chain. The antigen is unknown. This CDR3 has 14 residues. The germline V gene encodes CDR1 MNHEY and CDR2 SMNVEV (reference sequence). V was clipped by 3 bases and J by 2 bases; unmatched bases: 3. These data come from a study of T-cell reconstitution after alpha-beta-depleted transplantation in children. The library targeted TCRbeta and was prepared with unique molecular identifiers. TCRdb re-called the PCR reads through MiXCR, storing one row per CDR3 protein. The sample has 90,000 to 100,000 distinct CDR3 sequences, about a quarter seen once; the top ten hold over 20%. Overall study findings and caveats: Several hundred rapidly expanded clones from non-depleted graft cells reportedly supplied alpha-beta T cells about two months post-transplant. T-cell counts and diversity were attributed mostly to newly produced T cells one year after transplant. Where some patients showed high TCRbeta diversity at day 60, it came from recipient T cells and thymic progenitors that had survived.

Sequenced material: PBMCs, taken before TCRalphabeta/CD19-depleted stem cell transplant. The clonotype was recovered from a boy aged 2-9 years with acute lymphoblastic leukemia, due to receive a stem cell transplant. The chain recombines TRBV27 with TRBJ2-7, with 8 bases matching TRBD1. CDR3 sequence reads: CASSLVQGAYEQYF. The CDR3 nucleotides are TGTGCCAGCAGTTTGGTACAGGGGGCCTACGAGCAGTACTTC.